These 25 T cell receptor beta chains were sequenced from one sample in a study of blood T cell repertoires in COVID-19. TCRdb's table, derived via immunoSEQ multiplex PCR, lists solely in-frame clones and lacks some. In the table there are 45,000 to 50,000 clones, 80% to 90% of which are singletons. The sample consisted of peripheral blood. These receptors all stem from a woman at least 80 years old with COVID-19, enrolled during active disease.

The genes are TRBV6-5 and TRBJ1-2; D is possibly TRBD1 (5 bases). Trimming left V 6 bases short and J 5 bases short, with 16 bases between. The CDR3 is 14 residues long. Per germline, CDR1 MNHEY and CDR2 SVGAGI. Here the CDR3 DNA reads TGTGCCAGCAGAGTATCCGGGACTTCTTATGGCTACACCTTC. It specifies CASRVSGTSYGYTF.

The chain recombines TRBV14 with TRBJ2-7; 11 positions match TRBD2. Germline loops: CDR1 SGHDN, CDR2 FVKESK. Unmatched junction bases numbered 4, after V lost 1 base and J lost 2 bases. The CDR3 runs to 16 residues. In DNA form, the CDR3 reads TGTGCCAGCAGCCAAGTGGCGGGACTAGCGGCCTACGAGCAGTACTTC. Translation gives CASSQVAGLAAYEQYF.

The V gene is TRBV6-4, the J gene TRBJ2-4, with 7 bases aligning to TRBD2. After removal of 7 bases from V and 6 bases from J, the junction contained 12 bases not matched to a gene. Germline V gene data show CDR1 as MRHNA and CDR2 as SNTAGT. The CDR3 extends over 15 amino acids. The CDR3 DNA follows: TGTGCCAGCATGCCGGTTGCGGGAGTGGGAAACATTCAGTACTTC. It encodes CASMPVAGVGNIQYF.

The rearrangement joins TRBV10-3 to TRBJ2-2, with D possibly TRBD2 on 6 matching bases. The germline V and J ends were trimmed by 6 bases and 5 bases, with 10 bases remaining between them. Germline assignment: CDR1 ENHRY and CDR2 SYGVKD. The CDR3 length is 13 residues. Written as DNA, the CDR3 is TGTGCCATCAGGAACAGCGGGACCGGGGAGCTGTTTTTT. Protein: CAIRNSGTGELFF.

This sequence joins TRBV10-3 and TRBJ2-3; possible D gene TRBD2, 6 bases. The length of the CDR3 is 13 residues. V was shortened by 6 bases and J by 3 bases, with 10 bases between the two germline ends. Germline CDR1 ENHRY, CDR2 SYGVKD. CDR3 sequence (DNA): TGTGCCATCAGCGGGAGTGGGACAGATACGCAGTATTTT. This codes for CAISGSGTDTQYF.

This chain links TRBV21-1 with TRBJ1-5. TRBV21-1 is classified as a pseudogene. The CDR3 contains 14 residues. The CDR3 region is CASRWTGTNQPQHF. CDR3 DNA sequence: TGTGCCAGCCGATGGACGGGAACTAATCAGCCCCAGCATTTT.

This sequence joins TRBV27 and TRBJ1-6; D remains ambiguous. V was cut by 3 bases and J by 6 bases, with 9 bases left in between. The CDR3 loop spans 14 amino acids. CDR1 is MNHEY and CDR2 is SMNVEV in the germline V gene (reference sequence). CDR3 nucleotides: TGTGCCAGCAGTTTTCTAAGCTCTAATTCACCCCTCCACTTT. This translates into CASSFLSSNSPLHF.

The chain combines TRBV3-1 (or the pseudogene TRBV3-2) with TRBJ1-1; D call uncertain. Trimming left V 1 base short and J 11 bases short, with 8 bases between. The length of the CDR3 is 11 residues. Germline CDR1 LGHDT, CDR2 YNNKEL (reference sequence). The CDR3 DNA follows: TGTGCCAGCAGCCAAGGAAACTGGGCTTTCTTT. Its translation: CASSQGNWAFF.

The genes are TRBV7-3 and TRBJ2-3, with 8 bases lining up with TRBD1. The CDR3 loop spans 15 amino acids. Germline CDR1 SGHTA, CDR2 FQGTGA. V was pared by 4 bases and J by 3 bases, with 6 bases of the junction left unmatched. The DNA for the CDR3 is TGTGCCAGCAGCTCAGGACAGGGTAGAACAGATACGCAGTATTTT. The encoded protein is CASSSGQGRTDTQYF. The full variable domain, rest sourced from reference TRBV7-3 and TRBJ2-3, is GAGVSQTPSNKVTEKGKYVELRCDPISGHTALYWYRQSLGQGPEFLIYFQGTGAADDSGLPNDRFFAVRPEGSVSTLKIQRTERGDSAVYLCASSSGQGRTDTQYFGPGTRLTVL.

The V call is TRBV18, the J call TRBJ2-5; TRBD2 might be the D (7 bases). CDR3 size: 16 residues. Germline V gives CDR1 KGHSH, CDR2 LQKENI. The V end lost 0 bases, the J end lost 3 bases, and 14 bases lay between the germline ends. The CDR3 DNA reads TGTGCCAGCTCACCACCGAATCGGGGGGCGGAAGAGACCCAGTACTTC. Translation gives CASSPPNRGAEETQYF. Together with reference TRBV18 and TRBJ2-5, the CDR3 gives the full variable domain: NAGVMQNPRHLVRRRGQEARLRCSPMKGHSHVYWYRQLPEEGLKFMVYLQKENIIDESGMPKERFSAEFPKEGPSILRIQQVVRGDSAAYFCASSPPNRGAEETQYFGPGTRLLVL.

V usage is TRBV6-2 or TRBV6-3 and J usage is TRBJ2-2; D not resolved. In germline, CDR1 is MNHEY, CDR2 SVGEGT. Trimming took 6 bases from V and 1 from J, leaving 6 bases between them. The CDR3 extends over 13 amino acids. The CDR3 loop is CASSAVNTGELFF. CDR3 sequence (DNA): TGTGCCAGCAGCGCGGTGAACACCGGGGAGCTGTTTTTT.

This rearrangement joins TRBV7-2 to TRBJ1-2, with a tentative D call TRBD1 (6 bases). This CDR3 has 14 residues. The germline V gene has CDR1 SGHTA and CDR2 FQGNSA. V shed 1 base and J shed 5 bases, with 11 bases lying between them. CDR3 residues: CASSLEDTGYGYTF. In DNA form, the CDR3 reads TGTGCCAGCAGCTTAGAGGATACAGGGTATGGCTACACCTTC.

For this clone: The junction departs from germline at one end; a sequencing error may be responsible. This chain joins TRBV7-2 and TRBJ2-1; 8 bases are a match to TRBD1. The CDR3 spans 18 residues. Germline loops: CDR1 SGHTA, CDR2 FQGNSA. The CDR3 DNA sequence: TGTGCCAGCAGTTTAGAAACTATAACAGGGGGGTATAACAATGAGCAGTTCTTC. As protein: CASSLETITGGYNNEQFF.

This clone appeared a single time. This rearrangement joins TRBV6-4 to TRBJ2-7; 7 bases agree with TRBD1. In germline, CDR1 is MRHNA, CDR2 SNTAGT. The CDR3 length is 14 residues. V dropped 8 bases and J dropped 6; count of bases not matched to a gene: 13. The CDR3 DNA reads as TGTGCCAGCCAGAGGGAACAGGGGACGGGCGAGCAGTACTTC. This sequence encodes CASQREQGTGEQYF.

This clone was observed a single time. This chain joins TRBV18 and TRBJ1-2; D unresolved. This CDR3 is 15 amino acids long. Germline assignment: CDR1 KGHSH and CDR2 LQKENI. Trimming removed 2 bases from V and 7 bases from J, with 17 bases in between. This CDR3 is CASSPSEPASGGYTF. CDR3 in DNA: TGTGCCAGCTCACCATCGGAGCCTGCTAGCGGTGGCTACACCTTC.

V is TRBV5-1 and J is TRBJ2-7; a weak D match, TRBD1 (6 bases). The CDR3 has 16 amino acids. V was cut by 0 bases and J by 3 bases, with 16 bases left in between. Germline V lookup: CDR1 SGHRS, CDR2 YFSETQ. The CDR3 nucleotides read TGCGCCAGCAGCTTGGAGGGCACCAGGGGCGTCTACGAGCAGTACTTC. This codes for CASSLEGTRGVYEQYF.

The CDR3 DNA reads as TGTGCCAGCAGTTACCTAGCGGGAGGTCGTACCGGGGAGCTGTTTTTT. It translates to CASSYLAGGRTGELFF. The gene calls are TRBV6-2 or TRBV6-3 and TRBJ2-2; TRBD2 aligns across 11 bases. The CDR3 runs 16 residues. Germline V gives CDR1 MNHEY, CDR2 SVGEGT. V lost 2 bases and J lost 5; bases outside the gene matches: 4.

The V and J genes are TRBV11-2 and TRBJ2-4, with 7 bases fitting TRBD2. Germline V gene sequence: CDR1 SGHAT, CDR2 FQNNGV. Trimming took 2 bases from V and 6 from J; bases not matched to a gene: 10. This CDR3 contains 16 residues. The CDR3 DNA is TGTGCCAGCAGCTTACCTACCCCCGGGAGGAGAAACATTCAGTACTTC. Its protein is CASSLPTPGRRNIQYF.

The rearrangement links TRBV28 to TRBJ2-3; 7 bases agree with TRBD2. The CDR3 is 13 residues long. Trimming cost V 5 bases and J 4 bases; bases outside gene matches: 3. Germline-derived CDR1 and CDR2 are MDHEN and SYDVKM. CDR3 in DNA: TGTGCCAGCAGTCGGGGAGGGGCAGATACGCAGTATTTT. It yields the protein CASSRGGADTQYF.

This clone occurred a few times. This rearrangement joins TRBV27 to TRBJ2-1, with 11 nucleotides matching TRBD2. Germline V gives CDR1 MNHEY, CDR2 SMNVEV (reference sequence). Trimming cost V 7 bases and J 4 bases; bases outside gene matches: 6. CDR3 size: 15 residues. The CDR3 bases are TGTGCCAGCACCAAGGGGACTAGCGGTTACAATGAGCAGTTCTTC. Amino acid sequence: CASTKGTSGYNEQFF.

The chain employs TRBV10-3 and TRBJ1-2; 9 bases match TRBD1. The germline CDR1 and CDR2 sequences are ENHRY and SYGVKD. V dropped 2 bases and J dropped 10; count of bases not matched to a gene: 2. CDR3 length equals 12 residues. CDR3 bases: TGTGCCATCAGTGAGAGACAGGGGGACTACACCTTC. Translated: CAISERQGDYTF.

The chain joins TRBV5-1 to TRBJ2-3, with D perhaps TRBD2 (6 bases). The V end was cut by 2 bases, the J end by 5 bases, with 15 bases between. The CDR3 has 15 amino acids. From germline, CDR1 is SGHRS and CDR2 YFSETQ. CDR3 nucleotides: TGCGCCAGCAGCTTTTTAGGGCGGGGTGAAGATACGCAGTATTTT. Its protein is CASSFLGRGEDTQYF.

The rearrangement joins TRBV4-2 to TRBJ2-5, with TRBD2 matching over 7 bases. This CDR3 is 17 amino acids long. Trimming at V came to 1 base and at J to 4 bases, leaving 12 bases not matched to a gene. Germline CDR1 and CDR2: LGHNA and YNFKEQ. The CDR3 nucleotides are TGTGCCAGCAGCCAAGCTAGCGGAGGACGGGGTGTAGAGACCCAGTACTTC. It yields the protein CASSQASGGRGVETQYF.

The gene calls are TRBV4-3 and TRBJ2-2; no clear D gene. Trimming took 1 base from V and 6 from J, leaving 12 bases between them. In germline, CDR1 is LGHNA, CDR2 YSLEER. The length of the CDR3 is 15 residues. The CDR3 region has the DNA TGCGCCAGCAGCCAAGTGTTAGTTAGTCCCGGGGAGCTGTTTTTT. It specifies CASSQVLVSPGELFF.

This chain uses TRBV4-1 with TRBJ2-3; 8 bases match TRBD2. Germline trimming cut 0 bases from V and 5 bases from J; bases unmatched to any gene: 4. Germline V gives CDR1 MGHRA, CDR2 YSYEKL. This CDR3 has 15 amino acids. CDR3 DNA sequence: TGCGCCAGCAGCCAAGATGAGCGGGAGATAGATACGCAGTATTTT. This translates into CASSQDEREIDTQYF.